The clone carrying this T cell receptor (beta chain) occurred once. Its antigen is undetermined. Individual cDNA molecules were tagged with unique molecular identifiers, the study reported. TCRdb reprocessed the 5' RACE reads with MiXCR, giving one entry per CDR3 protein. The table records about 61,000 distinct CDR3 sequences, about 11% of them present only once. This sample is part of a study of early T cells in non-severe SARS-CoV-2 infection. As for the study in general: Sequenced material consisted of bulk RNA (from unsorted whole blood), and chains were unpaired.

The study's findings and limits: Matching with VDJdb favored anti-spike CD8 responses (missing private and CD4 specificities).

The germline V gene has CDR1 MNHEY and CDR2 SMNVEV (reference sequence). The CDR3 is 17 residues long. V dropped 5 bases and J dropped 7 bases, with 25 bases sitting between them. This TCR came from an adult who was a healthcare worker with PCR-confirmed SARS-CoV-2 infection or an uninfected control (not recorded which). The donor label of this sample is uncertain. The sequenced sample was whole blood, obtained at baseline. J is TRBJ2-3 and V is TRBV27; D tentatively fits TRBD1 or TRBD2 (5 bases each). CDR3 sequence (DNA): TGTGCCAGCAGTCCTGCCATCGACACCGGGACCCCACATACGCAGTATTTT. As protein: CASSPAIDTGTPHTQYF.